This TCR beta chain was recovered during a study of cytomegalovirus exposure and HLA in healthy donors. Whole-study findings and limits: Cytomegalovirus association was listed for around 180 TCR beta chains. Common viral pathogens were later found to be apparently linked to several of the most significant clusters.

CDR3 length: 15 residues. Losses at the gene ends were 5 bases for V and 5 bases for J; bases not matched to a gene: 9. The germline gives CDR1 SGHVS, CDR2 FNYEAQ. To note about this clone: Its matching antigen is unknown.

The PCR contained 60 Vbeta and 13 Jbeta primers. The protocol was immunoSEQ multiplex PCR, while the TCRdb copy is restricted to in-frame clones and leaves out a portion. The repertoire holds some 120,000 clones, with more than 65% as singletons. The TCR sequence derives from a man aged 35 to 55 in good health and CMV-seropositive. The sample consisted of PBMCs. The V gene is TRBV7-6, the J gene TRBJ2-5; 9 positions match TRBD1. CDR3 amino acids: CASSKYRDRAETQYF. CDR3 DNA sequence: TGTGCCAGCAGCAAATACCGGGACAGGGCTGAGACCCAGTACTTC.